The next 17 T cell receptor beta chains were all read from a single sample in a study of cytomegalovirus exposure and HLA in healthy donors. The primer mix had 60 Vbeta and 13 Jbeta primers. Clones were read by immunoSEQ multiplex PCR, and TCRdb kept only the in-frame ones, dropping some. The sample carries 160,000 or so clones, approximately 84% recorded once. The sample consisted of PBMCs. These receptors were collected from a woman aged 40 to 55 in good health and CMV-seropositive.

The CDR3 protein is CASSPRAERTDTQYF. DNA for the CDR3: TGTGCCAGCAGCCCTAGAGCGGAGCGCACAGATACGCAGTATTTT. The rearrangement uses TRBV7-3 and TRBJ2-3, with D perhaps TRBD2 (5 bases). Trimming stripped 5 bases from V and 1 base from J, with 13 bases between. The V gene's germline CDR1 is SGHTA and CDR2 FQGTGA. There are 15 residues in the CDR3.

This clone was detected a few times. The chain uses TRBV21-1 and TRBJ1-1. TRBV21-1 is labeled a pseudogene. This CDR3 spans 14 amino acids. The CDR3 DNA reads as TGTGCCAGCAGCATGGGGGGGGTCTTGACTGAAGCTTTCTTT. Its translation is CASSMGGVLTEAFF.

The genes are TRBV5-1 and TRBJ2-5; 13 bases fit TRBD2. CDR3 length: 14 residues. Looked up from germline, CDR1 is SGHRS and CDR2 is YFSETQ. V was clipped by 4 bases and J by 7 bases; unmatched bases: 4. The CDR3 is CASSELAGGRTQYF. In DNA form, the CDR3 reads TGCGCCAGCAGCGAACTAGCGGGGGGGAGGACCCAGTACTTC.

V is TRBV10-1 and J is TRBJ2-1, with 8 bases that match TRBD2. The V gene's germline CDR1 is WNHNN and CDR2 SYGVQD (reference sequence). The CDR3 covers 14 residues. The trim removed 6 bases at V and 8 bases at J, leaving 9 bases unmatched. In DNA, the CDR3 is TGCGCCAGCAGCTACGGGGGGGCCATTGATGAGCAGTTCTTC. As protein: CASSYGGAIDEQFF.

The rearrangement uses TRBV28 and TRBJ1-6, with D uncertain. Germline-derived CDR1 and CDR2 are MDHEN and SYDVKM. The CDR3 totals 12 residues. Trimming removed 3 bases from V and 10 bases from J, with 7 bases in between. The CDR3 is CASSLVSSPLHF. Here the CDR3 DNA reads TGTGCCAGCAGTTTGGTGAGCTCACCCCTCCACTTT.

This rearrangement joins TRBV2 to TRBJ1-5, with 8 positions matching TRBD1. This CDR3 region has 14 residues. The germline gives CDR1 SNHLY, CDR2 FYNNEI. Trimming removed 5 bases from V and 5 bases from J; junction bases left unmatched: 5. CDR3 in amino acids: CASSWDRSYQPQHF. The CDR3 DNA sequence: TGTGCCAGCAGTTGGGACAGGAGTTATCAGCCCCAGCATTTT.

The chain couples TRBV5-1 to TRBJ2-1; D is possibly TRBD1 (7 bases). The CDR3 is made up of 13 amino acids. The germline CDR1 and CDR2 sequences are SGHRS and YFSETQ. V lost 6 bases to trimming and J lost 7 bases, with 14 bases between them. Written as DNA, the CDR3 is TGCGCCAGCACCACAGGGGCGGGAAATGAGCAGTTCTTC. Its protein product is CASTTGAGNEQFF.

The chain couples TRBV6-1 to TRBJ1-3; D gene unclear. CDR1 and CDR2 from the germline V gene are MNHNS and SASEGT. The germline V and J ends were trimmed by 1 base and 9 bases, with 10 bases remaining between them. The CDR3 has 13 amino acids. In nucleotides, the CDR3 is TGTGCCAGCAGTGAAGTTACGGGGTTCACCATATATTTT. This gives the protein CASSEVTGFTIYF.

The V and J genes are TRBV30 and TRBJ2-7; D might be TRBD1 (5 bases). Germline assignment: CDR1 GTSNPN and CDR2 SVGIG (reference sequence). This CDR3 is built from 12 residues. The V end lost 2 bases, the J end lost 2 bases, and 7 bases lay between the germline ends. The chain's CDR3 is CAWSSGTYEQYF. CDR3 DNA sequence: TGTGCCTGGAGTTCAGGGACCTACGAGCAGTACTTC.

This clone was seen more than once but under ten times. The genes are TRBV7-8 and TRBJ1-1, with D possibly TRBD1 on 5 matching bases. Germline CDR1 reads SGHVS; CDR2 reads FQNEAQ. This CDR3 region has 13 residues. Trimming pared 5 bases from V and 4 bases from J, leaving 11 bases between. The CDR3 here is CASSPTGGTEAFF. The CDR3 DNA reads as TGTGCCAGCAGCCCGACGGGGGGCACTGAAGCTTTCTTT.

This clone was detected only once. This chain joins TRBV9 and TRBJ2-2; perhaps TRBD2 as D (7 bases). This CDR3 contains 15 residues. V lost 2 bases and J lost 7, with 15 bases in between. Germline V gene data show CDR1 as SGDLS and CDR2 as YYNGEE. The CDR3 bases are TGTGCCAGCAGCGTTTGGGGGGGGCTGGACGGGGAGCTGTTTTTT. Translation: CASSVWGGLDGELFF.

The rearrangement links TRBV18 to TRBJ1-6; TRBD1 matches 9 bases. The CDR3 sequence is 14 residues long. V lost 6 bases and J lost 7; bases outside the gene matches: 4. Germline assignment: CDR1 KGHSH and CDR2 LQKENI. The DNA for the CDR3 is TGTGCCAGCTCTCAGGACAGGGGCAATTCACCCCTCCACTTT. This codes for CASSQDRGNSPLHF. The entire variable domain, with the rest obtained from reference TRBV18 and TRBJ1-6, is as follows: NAGVMQNPRHLVRRRGQEARLRCSPMKGHSHVYWYRQLPEEGLKFMVYLQKENIIDESGMPKERFSAEFPKEGPSILRIQQVVRGDSAAYFCASSQDRGNSPLHFGNGTRLTVT.

This clone was recorded once. The rearrangement links TRBV12-5 to TRBJ2-7; TRBD1 is a possible D gene (5 bases). Germline loops: CDR1 LGHNT, CDR2 FRNRAP. Trimming took 1 base from V and 5 from J, leaving 15 bases between them. The CDR3 length is 15 residues. Written as DNA, the CDR3 is TGTGCTAGTGGTTTGGCGGTAGCAGGGTCCCACGAGCAGTACTTC. Its translation is CASGLAVAGSHEQYF.

This chain uses TRBV30 with TRBJ1-2; the D is unclear. Germline lookup yields CDR1 GTSNPN and CDR2 SVGIG (reference sequence). This CDR3 contains 11 residues. V gave up 0 bases and J gave up 8 bases, with 7 bases separating them. The CDR3 sequence is CAWSVRRGYTF. CDR3 nucleotide sequence: TGTGCCTGGAGTGTACGCCGGGGCTACACCTTC. The whole variable domain, remainder taken from reference TRBV30 and TRBJ1-2, is SQTIHQWPATLVQPVGSPLSLECTVEGTSNPNLYWYRQAAGRGLQLLFYSVGIGQISSEVPQNLSASRPQDRQFILSSKKLLLSDSGFYLCAWSVRRGYTFGSGTRLTVV.

The chain links TRBV7-2 to TRBJ1-2; 11 positions match TRBD1. With 5 bases clipped from V and 7 bases from J, the junction kept 9 bases outside the gene matches. Germline V gives CDR1 SGHTA, CDR2 FQGNSA. This CDR3 comprises 15 residues. CDR3 nucleotides: TGTGCCAGCAGCGCCGGGACAGGGGGTTGGGGTGGCTACACCTTC. Its translation: CASSAGTGGWGGYTF.

The V gene is TRBV30, the J gene TRBJ2-3; 7 nucleotides align to TRBD1. CDR1 GTSNPN and CDR2 SVGIG come from the germline V gene (reference sequence). V was pared by 6 bases and J by 4 bases, with 7 bases of the junction left unmatched. The CDR3 length is 13 residues. In DNA, the CDR3 is TGTGCCTGCAGGGACAGTAGGTCAGATACGCAGTATTTT. Translated: CACRDSRSDTQYF.

V usage is TRBV4-2 and J usage is TRBJ2-3, with a weak D call TRBD2 (7 bases). CDR3 length: 18 residues. V lost 1 base and J 3 bases, leaving 20 bases between the germline ends. Germline V CDR1 and CDR2: LGHNA, YNFKEQ. The CDR3 DNA is TGTGCCAGCAGCCAAGGTGGGCCGGGGGGCGGGATAACAGATACGCAGTATTTT. This translates into CASSQGGPGGGITDTQYF.